This T cell receptor (beta chain) was observed in a study of shared clonotypes between healthy human individuals. The V gene lost 5 bases and the J gene lost 0 bases, with 18 bases spanning the gap. Per the germline V gene, CDR1 is LGHNT and CDR2 is FRNRAP. The CDR3 totals 17 residues. With regard to this clone: Its antigen is currently unknown.

Findings and limits, study-wide: A few donors showed sharing of approximately 5% of naive CD4 clonotypes.

Authors' methods: Filtering differed because ImmunoSEQ produced junction-only sequences that carried no quality scores. The repertoire was sequenced with immunoSEQ multiplex PCR; TCRdb's copy has only in-frame clones and lacks some. V, J and clone size were drawn from that table, and D and trimming were deduced from the DNA. Here the sample spans around 2.1 million clones, around 95% being singletons. This sequence originates from a man aged 18 to 30 in good health. This chain links TRBV12-5 with TRBJ2-3; D might be TRBD2 (7 bases). Sequenced material: naive CD4+ T cells sorted from blood. Sample subset: CD45RA+ positively selected. The CDR3 bases are TGTGCTAGTGGTCCCAAAGGGGGGGTACACAGCACAGATACGCAGTATTTT. This codes for CASGPKGGVHSTDTQYF.